The clone carrying this T cell receptor (beta chain) has more than one count but fewer than ten. This sample was taken from a study of blood T cell repertoires in COVID-19. Assay used: immunoSEQ multiplex PCR; TCRdb lists only in-frame clones, some missing. This table holds 40,000 or so clones, about 91% found once. V lost 5 bases, J lost 0 bases, and 12 bases lay in between. Germline V gene lookup returns CDR1 SGHRS and CDR2 YFSETQ. There are 14 residues in the CDR3. J is TRBJ2-7 and V is TRBV5-1; D remains unclear. Sequences were obtained from peripheral blood. The clonotype originates from a human donor in a cohort sampled during active COVID-19. CDR3 DNA: TGCGCCAGCAGGCGAACTGTGAGCTCCTACGAGCAGTACTTC. This translates into CASRRTVSSYEQYF.